The clone carrying this TCR beta chain was observed a few times. The antigen is unknown. This record comes from a study of T cell repertoires in cytomegalovirus infection. At the level of the study: CMV infection plus the matching HLA type was flagged by public TCR beta signatures.

The CDR3 extends over 14 amino acids. Per germline, CDR1 SGHVS and CDR2 FNYEAQ. V gave up 5 bases and J gave up 5 bases, with 15 bases separating them. MiXCR, run by TCRdb on the reads, gives a single entry per CDR3 protein. This sample yields roughly 570,000 distinct CDR3 sequences, of which 35% to 50% are seen a single time; about 48% belongs to the top ten. This sequence originates from a human donor in good health (CMV status not recorded). Some clones in this sample may be carry-over from other donors' samples. The specimen comprised cultured PBMCs, sampled from culture after CMV antigen stimulation. The chain links TRBV7-6 to TRBJ2-5; tentative D call: TRBD2 (6 bases). The CDR3 region has the DNA TGTGCCAGCAGCCCCTGGGACCGGGGGGAGACCCAGTACTTC. Translating it yields CASSPWDRGETQYF. The full variable domain, completed using reference TRBV7-6 and TRBJ2-5, is GAGVSQSPRYKVTKRGQDVALRCDPISGHVSLYWYRQALGQGPEFLTYFNYEAQQDKSGLPNDRFSAERPEGSISTLTIQRTEQRDSAMYRCASSPWDRGETQYFGPGTRLLVL.